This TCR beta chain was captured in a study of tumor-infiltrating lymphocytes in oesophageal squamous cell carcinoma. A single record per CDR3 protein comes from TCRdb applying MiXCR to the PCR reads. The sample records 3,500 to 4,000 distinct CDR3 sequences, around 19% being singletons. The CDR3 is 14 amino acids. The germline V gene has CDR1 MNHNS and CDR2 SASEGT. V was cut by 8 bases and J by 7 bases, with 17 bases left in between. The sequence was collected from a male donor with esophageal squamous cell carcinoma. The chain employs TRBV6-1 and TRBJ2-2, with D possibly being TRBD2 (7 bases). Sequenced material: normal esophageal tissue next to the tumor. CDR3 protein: CASPRGGVSGELFF. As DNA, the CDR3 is TGTGCCAGCCCAAGGGGGGGGGTTAGCGGGGAGCTGTTTTTT.